Below, 27 T cell receptor beta chains from the same sample are listed, as sequenced in a study of Tregs in tolerant kidney transplant recipients. This table comes from immunoSEQ multiplex PCR, and its TCRdb copy is limited to in-frame clones, with some not included. The sample has roughly 64,000 clones; nearly 98% are singletons. This specimen consisted of Tregs from blood, obtained before the transplant. Receptor source: a human donor who received a combined kidney and bone marrow transplant.

The chain employs TRBV21-1 and TRBJ1-1. TRBV21-1 is described as a pseudogene. The CDR3 is 16 amino acids. The CDR3 loop reads CASSKPGCQMNTEAFF. The CDR3, as DNA: TGTGCCAGCTCCAAGCCGGGGTGCCAGATGAACACTGAAGCTTTCTTT.

This chain uses TRBV29-1 with TRBJ2-4, with D tentatively TRBD1 (6 bases). Per germline, CDR1 SQVTM and CDR2 ANQGSEA. Trimming removed 6 bases at V and 0 bases at J, with 15 bases between. The CDR3 contains 15 residues. CDR3 loop: CSVKFGGLAKNIQYF. In DNA, the CDR3 is TGCAGCGTCAAATTTGGGGGCTTAGCCAAAAACATTCAGTACTTC.

The rearrangement uses TRBV5-1 and TRBJ2-7, with 8 bases that match TRBD1. V shed 4 bases and J 0 bases; nucleotides not matched to a gene: 6. Germline V lookup: CDR1 SGHRS, CDR2 YFSETQ. The CDR3 has 15 amino acids. The DNA of the CDR3 is TGCGCCAGCAGCGATACAGGGGGATACTCCTACGAGCAGTACTTC. Protein product: CASSDTGGYSYEQYF.

The rearrangement joins TRBV15 to TRBJ2-7; 7 nucleotides match TRBD1. The J segment lost 2 bases and the V segment lost 3 bases, leaving 7 bases of the junction unmatched. The CDR3 sequence is 15 residues long. Germline loops: CDR1 LNHNV, CDR2 YYDKDF (reference sequence). The CDR3 bases are TGTGCCACCAGCAGGCACCGGGACAGCACCTACGAGCAGTACTTC. This sequence encodes CATSRHRDSTYEQYF.

The chain employs TRBV7-9 and TRBJ1-4; a possible D gene is TRBD1 (5 bases). The CDR3 has 14 residues. V lost 3 bases to trimming and J lost 5 bases, with 10 bases between them. Germline assignment: CDR1 SEHNR and CDR2 FQNEAQ (reference sequence). The CDR3 region is CASSFGHANEKLFF. CDR3 in DNA: TGTGCCAGCAGCTTCGGACATGCCAATGAAAAACTGTTTTTT.

This chain connects TRBV4-2 to TRBJ2-3, with 12 bases that match TRBD2. Germline V gene sequence: CDR1 LGHNA, CDR2 YNFKEQ. The CDR3 is 17 residues long. J lost 2 bases, V lost 0 bases, and 3 bases had no gene match. The CDR3 DNA follows: TGTGCCAGCAGCCAAGACGGGACTAGCGGGTTCACAGATACGCAGTATTTT. Encoded protein: CASSQDGTSGFTDTQYF.

This rearrangement joins TRBV4-2 to TRBJ2-1; 8 positions match TRBD2. The V segment lost 0 bases and the J segment 7 bases; nucleotides outside the gene matches: 17. Germline CDR1 reads LGHNA; CDR2 reads YNFKEQ. The CDR3 runs 19 residues. CDR3 in DNA: TGTGCCAGCAGCCAAGATAGGTTTATCGTACGGGAGGGGGTAAATGAGCAGTTCTTC. It is translated as CASSQDRFIVREGVNEQFF.

The chain carries TRBV6-1 and TRBJ2-5; D unclear. CDR3 length: 15 amino acids. Trimming pared 7 bases from V and 2 bases from J, leaving 17 bases between. Germline-derived CDR1 and CDR2 are MNHNS and SASEGT. Here the CDR3 DNA reads TGTGCCAGCACCCTAGGTAGTTGGCCTCAAGAGACCCAGTACTTC. It is translated as CASTLGSWPQETQYF.

The CDR3 protein is CASRYTSGRTDTQYF. For the CDR3, the DNA is TGCGCCAGCAGATACACTAGCGGGAGGACAGATACGCAGTATTTT. This sequence joins TRBV10-2 and TRBJ2-3; TRBD2 matches 12 bases. This CDR3 spans 15 amino acids. Germline values: CDR1 WSHSY, CDR2 SAAADI. Trimming at V came to 6 bases and at J to 3 bases, leaving 4 bases not matched to a gene.

This clone was detected only once. The CDR3 here is CASSPSRETQYF. The CDR3 region has the DNA TGTGCCAGCAGCCCCAGTCGAGAGACCCAGTACTTC. The chain recombines TRBV7-2 with TRBJ2-5; D unresolved. Germline loops: CDR1 SGHTA, CDR2 FQGNSA. The length of the CDR3 is 12 residues. V lost 5 bases and J lost 4, with 8 bases in between.

The gene calls are TRBV29-1 and TRBJ2-1; 14 bases fit TRBD2. The CDR3 is made up of 16 amino acids. Germline CDR1 reads SQVTM; CDR2 reads ANQGSEA. Trimming removed 4 bases from V and 10 bases from J; junction bases left unmatched: 12. CDR3 DNA sequence: TGCAGCGTTGGGGGGACTAGCGGGAGCAAGGGGTGGGAGCAGTTCTTC. This sequence encodes CSVGGTSGSKGWEQFF.

The gene calls are TRBV5-1 and TRBJ2-7; TRBD2 matches 12 bases. The CDR3 covers 15 residues. Germline lookup yields CDR1 SGHRS and CDR2 YFSETQ. Trimming took 5 bases from V and 2 from J; bases not matched to a gene: 5. CDR3 in DNA: TGCGCCAGCAGAGGTAGGACTAGCGGGGCCTACGAGCAGTACTTC. Translation: CASRGRTSGAYEQYF. Using reference TRBV5-1 and TRBJ2-7 for the parts outside the CDR3, the full variable domain is KAGVTQTPRYLIKTRGQQVTLSCSPISGHRSVSWYQQTPGQGLQFLFEYFSETQRNKGNFPGRFSGRQFSNSRSEMNVSTLELGDSALYLCASRGRTSGAYEQYFGPGTRLTVT.

This chain uses TRBV7-2 with TRBJ2-7; TRBD2 aligns across 9 bases. This CDR3 has 16 amino acids. The ends lost 2 bases at V and 4 bases at J; junction bases unmatched: 9. Germline CDR1 and CDR2: SGHTA and FQGNSA. CDR3: CASSLTGTSSIYEQYF. CDR3 DNA: TGTGCCAGCAGCTTAACCGGGACTAGCAGTATTTACGAGCAGTACTTC.

The chain joins TRBV29-1 to TRBJ2-2; D is unresolved. Trimming left V 7 bases short and J 3 bases short, with 12 bases between. This CDR3 is 13 amino acids long. In germline, CDR1 is SQVTM, CDR2 ANQGSEA. CDR3 loop: CSGGEPDTGELFF. Written as DNA, the CDR3 is TGCAGCGGAGGAGAGCCCGACACCGGGGAGCTGTTTTTT.

This chain links TRBV19 with TRBJ1-2, with unresolved D. There are 11 residues in the CDR3. V was pared by 4 bases and J by 8 bases, with 8 bases between. CDR1 LNHDA and CDR2 SQIVND come from the germline V gene (reference sequence). The CDR3 nucleotides are TGTGCCAGTAGTACGGCGGGGGGCTACACCTTC. It is translated as CASSTAGGYTF.

The chain links TRBV23-1 to TRBJ2-5; 9 bases line up with TRBD1. TRBV23-1 is assigned to the ORF class and has an uncertain function. J gave up 3 bases and V 0 bases, and 14 bases lay outside the gene matches. The CDR3 is 19 amino acids. The CDR3 sequence: CASSQSKTGGTSWEETQYF. In DNA, the CDR3 is TGCGCCAGCAGTCAATCGAAGACAGGGGGTACATCATGGGAAGAGACCCAGTACTTC.

The chain is built from TRBV6-5 and TRBJ1-5, with D unclear. The CDR3 is 15 residues long. The germline gives CDR1 MNHEY, CDR2 SVGAGI. V lost 6 bases and J 0 bases, leaving 12 bases between the germline ends. The DNA of the CDR3 is TGTGCCAGCAGCCAGCGGAGTTATAGCAATCAGCCCCAGCATTTT. Translated: CASSQRSYSNQPQHF.

The chain combines TRBV9 with TRBJ2-2; 9 positions agree with TRBD1. V trimming: 0 bases; J trimming: 4 bases; junction bases outside the gene matches: 4. There are 16 residues in the CDR3. CDR1 SGDLS and CDR2 YYNGEE come from the germline V gene. The CDR3, as DNA: TGTGCCAGCAGCGTAGGGGACAGGGCCTTCACCGGGGAGCTGTTTTTT. This codes for CASSVGDRAFTGELFF.

The chain links TRBV7-2 to TRBJ2-5; D is possibly TRBD2 (6 bases). Germline lookup yields CDR1 SGHTA and CDR2 FQGNSA. V was shortened by 3 bases and J by 2 bases, with 13 bases between the two germline ends. There are 15 residues in the CDR3. The CDR3 nucleotides are TGTGCCAGCAGCTTCCAACGGGGGATACAAGAGACCCAGTACTTC. Translated: CASSFQRGIQETQYF. Filled out from reference TRBV7-2 and TRBJ2-5, the complete variable domain reads GAGVSQSPSNKVTEKGKDVELRCDPISGHTALYWYRQSLGQGLEFLIYFQGNSAPDKSGLPSDRFSAERTGGSVSTLTIQRTQQEDSAVYLCASSFQRGIQETQYFGPGTRLLVL.

The chain uses TRBV28 and TRBJ1-2, with D possibly matching TRBD1 (5 bases). CDR1 is MDHEN and CDR2 is SYDVKM in the germline V gene. Deletions cut 7 bases from V and 9 bases from J, with 12 bases between. The CDR3 is 11 amino acids. This CDR3 is CASKAGRSYTF. The CDR3 nucleotides read TGTGCCAGCAAAGCGGGACGCAGCTACACCTTC.

V is TRBV27 and J is TRBJ1-6; TRBD1 matches 8 bases. This CDR3 comprises 16 residues. Germline values: CDR1 MNHEY, CDR2 SMNVEV (reference sequence). The V and J ends lost 5 bases and 6 bases, in that order; junction bases with no gene match: 9. The CDR3 coding sequence is TGTGCCAGCAGTCCCCAGGGGGCTTATGGTAATTCACCCCTCCACTTT. Translation: CASSPQGAYGNSPLHF.

The chain recombines TRBV5-4 with TRBJ2-7, with D possibly being TRBD1 (6 bases). The CDR3 length is 13 residues. Germline V gives CDR1 SGHNT, CDR2 YYREEE (reference sequence). The CDR3 DNA reads TGTGCTATCCCGGGACAAGGTTTCGGCGAGCAGTACTTC. Protein product: CAIPGQGFGEQYF.

V and J are TRBV18 and TRBJ2-5; 8 nucleotides align to TRBD1. This CDR3 spans 13 amino acids. CDR1 is KGHSH and CDR2 is LQKENI in the germline V gene. V shed 3 bases and J 4 bases; nucleotides not matched to a gene: 1. Here the CDR3 reads CASSPGTGETQYF. CDR3 DNA sequence: TGTGCCAGCTCACCCGGGACAGGAGAGACCCAGTACTTC. Drawing the rest from reference TRBV18 and TRBJ2-5, the complete variable domain is NAGVMQNPRHLVRRRGQEARLRCSPMKGHSHVYWYRQLPEEGLKFMVYLQKENIIDESGMPKERFSAEFPKEGPSILRIQQVVRGDSAAYFCASSPGTGETQYFGPGTRLLVL.

This clone was detected only once. The chain links TRBV11-2 to TRBJ2-7, with D perhaps matching TRBD2 (5 bases). The CDR3 consists of 14 residues. CDR1 is SGHAT and CDR2 is FQNNGV in the germline V gene. Deletions cut 1 base from V and 7 bases from J, with 14 bases between. CDR3 sequence reads: CASSLGGSLWEQYF. CDR3 DNA sequence: TGTGCCAGCAGCTTAGGAGGGAGCCTTTGGGAGCAGTACTTC.

This sequence joins TRBV11-2 and TRBJ1-2, with no clear D. This CDR3 has 13 amino acids. Looked up from germline, CDR1 is SGHAT and CDR2 is FQNNGV. The V end lost 3 bases, the J end lost 7 bases, and 12 bases lay between the germline ends. The CDR3 coding sequence is TGTGCCAGCAGCTTTCTTCGGGTATCTGGCTACACCTTC. This translates into CASSFLRVSGYTF. Full variable domain (missing parts from reference TRBV11-2 and TRBJ1-2): EAGVAQSPRYKIIEKRQSVAFWCNPISGHATLYWYQQILGQGPKLLIQFQNNGVVDDSQLPKDRFSAERLKGVDSTLKIQPAKLEDSAVYLCASSFLRVSGYTFGSGTRLTVV.

The gene calls are TRBV18 and TRBJ2-6, with D maybe TRBD1 (6 bases). Looked up from germline, CDR1 is KGHSH and CDR2 is LQKENI. Trimming removed 3 bases at V and 0 bases at J, with 12 bases between. The CDR3 extends over 17 amino acids. The CDR3 DNA sequence: TGTGCCAGCTCACCCAGGGACATCCACTCTGGGGCCAACGTCCTGACTTTC. Residues: CASSPRDIHSGANVLTF.

The chain employs TRBV4-1 and TRBJ1-1; 8 bases agree with TRBD1. This CDR3 is built from 15 residues. V lost 2 bases and J lost 5; bases outside the gene matches: 7. The V gene's germline CDR1 is MGHRA and CDR2 YSYEKL. CDR3: CASSQNGQGGTEAFF. In DNA, the CDR3 is TGCGCCAGCAGCCAAAACGGACAGGGAGGAACTGAAGCTTTCTTT.